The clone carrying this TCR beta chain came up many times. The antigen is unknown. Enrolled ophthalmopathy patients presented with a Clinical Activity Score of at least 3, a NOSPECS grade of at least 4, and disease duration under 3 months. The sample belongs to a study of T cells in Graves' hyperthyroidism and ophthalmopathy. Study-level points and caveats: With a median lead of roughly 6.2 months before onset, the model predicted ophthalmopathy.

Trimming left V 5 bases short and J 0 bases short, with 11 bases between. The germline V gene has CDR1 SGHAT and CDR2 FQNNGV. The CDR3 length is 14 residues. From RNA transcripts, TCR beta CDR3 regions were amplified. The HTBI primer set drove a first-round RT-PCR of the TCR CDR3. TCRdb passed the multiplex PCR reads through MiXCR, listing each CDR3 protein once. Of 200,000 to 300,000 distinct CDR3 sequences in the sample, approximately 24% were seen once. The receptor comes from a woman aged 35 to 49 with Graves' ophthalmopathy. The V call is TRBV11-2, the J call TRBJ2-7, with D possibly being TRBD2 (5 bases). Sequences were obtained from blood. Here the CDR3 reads CASSADYLSYEQYF. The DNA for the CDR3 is TGTGCCAGCAGCGCAGACTATCTCTCCTACGAGCAGTACTTC.